Listed here are 7 T cell receptor beta chains from one sample, sequenced in a study of T cells in Graves' hyperthyroidism and ophthalmopathy. From RNA transcripts, TCR beta CDR3 regions were amplified. TCR CDR3 underwent first-round RT-PCR with the HTBI primer set. Via MiXCR, TCRdb re-called the multiplex PCR reads, giving one row per CDR3 protein. The sample includes a few hundred thousand distinct CDR3 sequences, approximately 15% of them seen just once. Source material: blood. The receptors come from a middle-aged woman with Graves' ophthalmopathy.

This clonotype was detected only a few times. This rearrangement joins TRBV11-3 to TRBJ2-5; D is perhaps TRBD2 (6 bases). The CDR3 is 14 residues long. V lost 6 bases, J lost 3 bases, and 14 bases lay in between. The germline V gene has CDR1 SGHNT and CDR2 YENEEA. The DNA of the CDR3 is TGTGCCAGCAGTCCCTTATCGGGGGAAGAGACCCAGTACTTC. It yields the protein CASSPLSGEETQYF.

This clonotype was seen many times. This chain joins TRBV2 and TRBJ2-2; D is unclear. Germline lookup yields CDR1 SNHLY and CDR2 FYNNEI. The CDR3 consists of 16 residues. Trimming shortened V by 2 bases and J by 2 bases, and 12 bases separated the two germline ends. The CDR3 sequence: CASSEMGSSNTGELFF. Written as DNA, the CDR3 is TGTGCCAGCAGTGAAATGGGGTCTTCCAACACCGGGGAGCTGTTTTTT.

The sample holds many counts of this clonotype. V and J are TRBV3-1 and TRBJ1-1; D is undetermined. The germline V gene has CDR1 LGHDT and CDR2 YNNKEL (reference sequence). The CDR3 spans 15 residues. Trimming pared 4 bases from V and 0 bases from J, leaving 12 bases between. CDR3 sequence: CASSPSDRLNTEAFF. For the CDR3, the DNA is TGTGCCAGCAGCCCTTCTGACCGATTGAACACTGAAGCTTTCTTT.

This chain joins TRBV6-1 and TRBJ2-3; D is undetermined. CDR1 and CDR2 (germline): MNHNS, SASEGT. There are 14 residues in the CDR3. V lost 8 bases, J lost 5 bases, and 17 bases lay in between. The CDR3 nucleotides are TGTGCCAGCGGAAGGACGGAGACGCTAGATACGCAGTATTTT. Amino acid sequence: CASGRTETLDTQYF.

There are many counts of this clonotype. The CDR3 region is CASSQTRTGENTGELFF. The CDR3 DNA reads as TGTGCCAGCAGCCAGACTAGGACAGGGGAGAACACCGGGGAGCTGTTTTTT. This chain joins TRBV7-9 and TRBJ2-2; TRBD1 matches at 9 bases. This CDR3 comprises 17 residues. Germline values: CDR1 SEHNR, CDR2 FQNEAQ (reference sequence). Trimming took 5 bases from V and 1 from J; bases not matched to a gene: 8.

This sequence joins TRBV3-1 and TRBJ1-6, with D maybe TRBD1 (6 bases). The CDR3 consists of 15 residues. Germline CDR1 and CDR2: LGHDT and YNNKEL (reference sequence). V was pared by 4 bases and J by 7 bases, with 14 bases between. CDR3 amino acids: CASSLSGGGNSPLHF. Here the CDR3 DNA reads TGTGCCAGCAGCCTTTCGGGGGGCGGAAATTCACCCCTCCACTTT.

The V and J genes are TRBV10-3 and TRBJ1-3; 8 nucleotides line up with TRBD1. Per the germline V gene, CDR1 is ENHRY and CDR2 is SYGVKD. Unmatched junction bases numbered 15, after V lost 4 bases and J lost 4 bases. This CDR3 has 18 amino acids. CDR3: CAISGLTGQGVTGNTIYF. In nucleotides, the CDR3 is TGTGCCATCAGTGGTCTTACAGGACAGGGCGTAACCGGAAACACCATATATTTT.